This T cell receptor beta chain originates from a study of T cell repertoires in cytomegalovirus infection. Across the study: TCR beta signatures that were public indicated CMV infection and matching HLA type. Points from the study as a whole: Cumulative public TCR beta family frequency identified carriers of CMV plus the relevant HLA. Dominating the ex vivo response were TCR beta clonotypes that were CMV-specific and HLA-C-restricted.

With 8 bases removed from V and 0 bases from J, the gap between germline ends came to 13 bases. The CDR3 covers 14 residues. Germline lookup yields CDR1 MNHNY and CDR2 SVGAGI (reference sequence). TCRdb analysed the reads with MiXCR anew, one entry per CDR3 protein. This table holds 310,000 or so distinct CDR3 sequences, about a sixth found once. There are a few counts of this clonotype. What it binds is not known. The sequence came from a human donor in good health (CMV status not recorded). Some clones in this sample may be carry-over from other donors' samples. The V and J genes are TRBV6-6 and TRBJ1-1; a weak D match, TRBD1 (6 bases). Sequences were obtained from PBMCs. The CDR3 region is CASARQEMNTEAFF. The CDR3 DNA reads TGTGCCAGCGCAAGACAGGAGATGAACACTGAAGCTTTCTTT.